The subject of this entry is one T cell receptor beta chain. Its antigen remains unidentified. This sample was taken from a study of beta chain features in type 1 diabetes. Study-wide findings and caveats: Moderately but significantly shorter TCRB CDR3s were found in Type 1 diabetes patients in all four CD4+ subsets. Sequencing used cDNA, and cells with high TCR expression could therefore be over-represented.

Stem cell-like memory, regulatory, central memory and naive CD4+ cells were sorted via CD45RO/CCR7/CD25/CD127/CD95/CD27. Trimming took 1 base from V and 5 from J; bases not matched to a gene: 5. The CDR3 spans 16 residues. Germline loops: CDR1 MGHRA, CDR2 YSYEKL. As every portion of the isolated RNA was reverse transcribed, the sequencing read expressed TCRB transcripts. TCRdb's copy holds only in-frame clones and misses some; the assay was immunoSEQ multiplex PCR. The table records over 150,000 clones, roughly 7.1% of them present only once. The sequenced material came from central memory CD4+ T cells from blood. This chain connects TRBV4-1 to TRBJ1-2; 12 nucleotides agree with TRBD1. The TCR sequence derives from a woman aged 40 to 55 with type 1 diabetes. The CDR3 sequence is CASSQGGTGGAYGYTF. Here the CDR3 DNA reads TGCGCCAGCAGCCAAGGTGGGACAGGGGGCGCGTATGGCTACACCTTC.